A single sample is the source of the 14 T cell receptor beta chains below, sequenced in a study of T-cell memory formation after mild COVID-19. One entry per CDR3 protein, called by TCRdb with MiXCR from the 5' RACE reads. This sample yields 29,000 or so distinct CDR3 sequences, of which about 16% are seen a single time; 1.3% to 1.5% belongs to the top ten. Specimen: PBMCs or a T cell subset sorted from them (not recorded which). These receptors originate from an adult who had mild COVID-19 (a few samples of this study predate the infection). Cell type and time point are not known.

This clonotype was observed many times. V and J are TRBV30 and TRBJ2-1, with D tentatively TRBD1 (5 bases). The CDR3 extends over 12 amino acids. CDR1 is GTSNPN and CDR2 is SVGIG in the germline V gene (reference sequence). V shed 1 base and J shed 7 bases, with 8 bases lying between them. CDR3 amino acids: CAWSARANEQFF. CDR3 bases: TGTGCCTGGAGTGCCAGGGCTAATGAGCAGTTCTTC. Looking up the rest from reference TRBV30 and TRBJ2-1 gives the full variable domain: SQTIHQWPATLVQPVGSPLSLECTVEGTSNPNLYWYRQAAGRGLQLLFYSVGIGQISSEVPQNLSASRPQDRQFILSSKKLLLSDSGFYLCAWSARANEQFFGPGTRLTVL.

The sample holds many counts of this clonotype. The chain recombines TRBV20-1 with TRBJ1-5, with D perhaps matching TRBD1 (6 bases). Looked up from germline, CDR1 is DFQATT and CDR2 is SNEGSKA (reference sequence). The CDR3 totals 15 residues. V gave up 2 bases and J gave up 1 base, with 12 bases separating them. The chain's CDR3 is CSARSGQGSNQPQHF. The CDR3 region has the DNA TGCAGTGCTAGATCGGGCCAGGGGAGCAATCAGCCCCAGCATTTT.

This clonotype was counted many times. The gene calls are TRBV7-2 and TRBJ2-1; tentative D call: TRBD1 (9 bases). Trimming took 4 bases from V and 4 from J, leaving 23 bases between them. This CDR3 has 18 amino acids. CDR1 is SGHTA, CDR2 FQGNSA, per germline. DNA for the CDR3: TGTGCCAGCAGCTCGGGACAGGGAGCGGGAGAGGGATACAATGAGCAGTTCTTC. Translation gives CASSSGQGAGEGYNEQFF.

This clonotype was detected many times. The chain has TRBV12-3 or TRBV12-4 and TRBJ2-2; 11 bases agree with TRBD2. The CDR3 totals 13 residues. V was pared by 11 bases and J by 3 bases, with 2 bases of the junction left unmatched. CDR3 coding DNA: TGTGCCGTACTAGCGGGAGACACCGGGGAGCTGTTTTTT. Amino acids: CAVLAGDTGELFF.

This clonotype has a handful of counts. The J gene is TRBJ2-2, the V gene TRBV7-2; 10 nucleotides line up with TRBD2. The CDR3 length is 16 residues. Germline V gene sequence: CDR1 SGHTA, CDR2 FQGNSA. V shed 0 bases, J shed 7 bases, and the junction held 5 bases outside the gene matches. The CDR3 sequence is CASSLAPSGSNGELFF. The CDR3 DNA follows: TGTGCCAGCAGCTTAGCACCTAGCGGGAGTAACGGGGAGCTGTTTTTT.

This clonotype was counted at least ten times. The V call is TRBV7-9, the J call TRBJ2-3, with 11 bases identical to TRBD2. In germline, CDR1 is SEHNR, CDR2 FQNEAQ (reference sequence). The V and J ends lost 5 bases and 1 base, in that order; junction bases with no gene match: 5. The length of the CDR3 is 16 residues. The CDR3 sequence is CASSILSGGGTDTQYF. The CDR3 DNA reads TGTGCCAGCAGCATCCTTAGCGGGGGGGGCACAGATACGCAGTATTTT.

This clonotype has ten or more counts. The rearrangement joins TRBV5-5 to TRBJ2-7, with D unclear. The V end lost 0 bases, the J end lost 6 bases, and 4 bases lay between the germline ends. CDR3 length equals 11 residues. Germline lookup yields CDR1 SGHKS and CDR2 YYEKEE (reference sequence). CDR3 DNA sequence: TGTGCCAGCAGCTTGGAGCGCGAGCAGTACTTC. Translating it yields CASSLEREQYF.

This clonotype was recorded only once. This rearrangement joins TRBV3-1 to TRBJ2-1, with D tentatively TRBD2 (5 bases). Germline values: CDR1 LGHDT, CDR2 YNNKEL (reference sequence). This CDR3 is built from 11 residues. Trimming took off 10 bases at V and 9 bases at J, with 13 bases between the two ends. The CDR3 DNA sequence: TGTGCCACCGTGGGCGGGTTTGAGCAGTTCTTC. Its protein product is CATVGGFEQFF.

This clonotype showed up many times. The V gene is TRBV12-3 or TRBV12-4, the J gene TRBJ1-2; D unclear. V lost 6 bases, J lost 7 bases, and 21 bases lay in between. This CDR3 region has 15 residues. CDR3 loop: CASSRGGVSFGGYTF. DNA for the CDR3: TGTGCCAGCAGCCGTGGTGGGGTTAGTTTCGGTGGCTACACCTTC.

This clonotype was observed at least ten times. The chain joins TRBV29-1 to TRBJ1-2; 9 bases map to TRBD1. The CDR3 runs 12 residues. Per germline, CDR1 SQVTM and CDR2 ANQGSEA. After removal of 5 bases from V and 8 bases from J, the junction contained 6 bases not matched to a gene. The CDR3 protein is CSVKKGQGGYTF. The CDR3 DNA follows: TGCAGCGTTAAAAAGGGACAGGGAGGCTACACCTTC.

The chain combines TRBV9 with TRBJ2-1, with a tentative D call TRBD2 (5 bases). Germline-derived CDR1 and CDR2 are SGDLS and YYNGEE. CDR3 length: 13 residues. The V and J ends lost 0 bases and 14 bases respectively, with 15 bases between them. CDR3 coding DNA: TGTGCCAGCAGCGTAGTTGAGGGAGAATCGAAGTTCTTC. It yields the protein CASSVVEGESKFF.

This clonotype appeared a few times. The rearrangement joins TRBV19 to TRBJ1-1; 9 bases fit TRBD1. CDR1 LNHDA and CDR2 SQIVND come from the germline V gene (reference sequence). The trim removed 8 bases at V and 3 bases at J, leaving 7 bases unmatched. This CDR3 has 14 amino acids. The CDR3 loop is CASVKTGGHTEAFF. The CDR3, as DNA: TGTGCCAGTGTCAAGACAGGGGGGCACACTGAAGCTTTCTTT.

This clonotype was observed many times. The chain recombines TRBV4-3 with TRBJ2-3; no reliable D call. CDR1 LGHNA and CDR2 YSLEER come from the germline V gene. V lost 0 bases and J lost 1, with 8 bases in between. This CDR3 comprises 15 residues. CDR3 sequence (DNA): TGCGCCAGCAGCCAAGATCCTGAGGGCACAGATACGCAGTATTTT. This encodes CASSQDPEGTDTQYF.

This chain joins TRBV18 and TRBJ2-3; 7 bases fit TRBD2. After removal of 3 bases from V and 9 bases from J, the junction contained 9 bases not matched to a gene. Germline V lookup: CDR1 KGHSH, CDR2 LQKENI. The CDR3 covers 14 residues. The CDR3 bases are TGTGCCAGCTCACCCGCCGGAAGCGGGATAACGCAGTATTTT. Its translation: CASSPAGSGITQYF.